These 14 T cell receptor beta chains came from one sample sequenced in a study of cytomegalovirus exposure and HLA in healthy donors. Amplification used 60 Vbeta primers and 13 Jbeta primers. Sequenced by immunoSEQ multiplex PCR; TCRdb stores in-frame clones only, minus some. The sample contains 90,000 to 110,000 clones, 73% of which appear only once. Sequencing input: PBMCs. The receptor source for this set is a man aged 35 to 55 in good health and CMV-seronegative.

This sequence joins TRBV10-3 and TRBJ1-2; D uncertain. Looked up from germline, CDR1 is ENHRY and CDR2 is SYGVKD. This CDR3 contains 14 residues. V was shortened by 3 bases and J by 7 bases, with 15 bases between the two germline ends. The CDR3 coding sequence is TGTGCCATCAGTGAACTGGAGGGAGGCGGTGGCTACACCTTC. Translation gives CAISELEGGGGYTF.

The chain uses TRBV11-2 and TRBJ2-7; D is unclear. Trimming removed 5 bases from V and 3 bases from J, with 11 bases in between. CDR3 size: 13 residues. Germline V gene data show CDR1 as SGHAT and CDR2 as FQNNGV. The CDR3, as DNA: TGTGCCAGCAGCCCCTGGGCTCTCTACGAGCAGTACTTC. Residues: CASSPWALYEQYF.

The chain carries TRBV7-2 and TRBJ2-7; D may be TRBD1 (6 bases). Germline CDR1 and CDR2: SGHTA and FQGNSA. The length of the CDR3 is 14 residues. V lost 3 bases to trimming and J lost 4 bases, with 13 bases between them. Here the CDR3 DNA reads TGTGCCAGCAGCTTTTGGGGGCCGGGGTACGAGCAGTACTTC. It encodes CASSFWGPGYEQYF.

This chain connects TRBV29-1 to TRBJ1-4; D not resolved. The CDR3 runs 12 residues. In germline, CDR1 is SQVTM, CDR2 ANQGSEA. The ends were cut back, 7 bases at V and 4 bases at J, with 10 bases in the middle. In DNA, the CDR3 is TGCAGCGCCAGCGGGATTAATGAAAAACTGTTTTTT. This translates into CSASGINEKLFF.

J is TRBJ2-2 and V is TRBV7-9; 8 nucleotides agree with TRBD2. V lost 2 bases to trimming and J lost 7 bases; unmatched junction nucleotides: 9. Germline CDR1 is SEHNR and CDR2 is FQNEAQ (reference sequence). The length of the CDR3 is 16 residues. The CDR3 sequence: CASSLRAGDPRGELFF. In DNA form, the CDR3 reads TGTGCCAGCAGCTTAAGAGCGGGGGACCCCCGCGGGGAGCTGTTTTTT.

This clone turned up a few times. The J gene is TRBJ2-5, the V gene TRBV7-3, with a tentative D call TRBD1 (5 bases). The CDR3 covers 14 residues. Germline CDR1 is SGHTA and CDR2 is FQGTGA. V dropped 5 bases and J dropped 5 bases, with 15 bases sitting between them. The CDR3 DNA follows: TGTGCCAGCAGCCCAGGACATCTCCAGGAGACCCAGTACTTC. Its protein product is CASSPGHLQETQYF. The variable domain in full, with the rest retrieved from reference TRBV7-3 and TRBJ2-5, is GAGVSQTPSNKVTEKGKYVELRCDPISGHTALYWYRQSLGQGPEFLIYFQGTGAADDSGLPNDRFFAVRPEGSVSTLKIQRTERGDSAVYLCASSPGHLQETQYFGPGTRLLVL.

This chain connects TRBV7-9 to TRBJ2-4; D gene unclear. The germline gives CDR1 SEHNR, CDR2 FQNEAQ (reference sequence). The CDR3 sequence is 11 residues long. V shed 5 bases and J shed 4 bases, with 3 bases lying between them. DNA for the CDR3: TGTGCCAGCAGCGAGAAAAACATTCAGTACTTC. This gives the protein CASSEKNIQYF.

J is TRBJ2-3 and V is TRBV30, with 8 bases that match TRBD2. In germline, CDR1 is GTSNPN, CDR2 SVGIG (reference sequence). V was pared by 2 bases and J by 1 base, with 2 bases of the junction left unmatched. This CDR3 is built from 14 residues. CDR3 sequence (DNA): TGTGCCTGGAGTATGCGGGGGGGCACAGATACGCAGTATTTT. Protein: CAWSMRGGTDTQYF.

The chain employs TRBV7-6 and TRBJ1-4; 7 nucleotides align to TRBD1. Germline V gene lookup returns CDR1 SGHVS and CDR2 FNYEAQ. This CDR3 comprises 18 residues. V shed 7 bases, J shed 7 bases, and the junction held 21 bases outside the gene matches. The CDR3 DNA reads as TGTGCCAGCACCCTGAATGGGAACAGGGGCCGTAGGAGTGAAAAACTGTTTTTT. This gives the protein CASTLNGNRGRRSEKLFF.

V usage is TRBV29-1 and J usage is TRBJ2-2, with unresolved D. CDR1 and CDR2 from the germline V gene are SQVTM and ANQGSEA. With 1 base removed from V and 1 base from J, the gap between germline ends came to 10 bases. The CDR3 totals 15 residues. CDR3 loop: CSVEAPYMNTGELFF. The CDR3 DNA reads TGCAGCGTTGAAGCCCCTTACATGAACACCGGGGAGCTGTTTTTT.

The chain is built from TRBV7-2 and TRBJ2-5, with D tentatively TRBD1 (6 bases). Looked up from germline, CDR1 is SGHTA and CDR2 is FQGNSA. V was cut by 0 bases and J by 4 bases, with 9 bases left in between. The CDR3 has 14 residues. DNA of the CDR3: TGTGCCAGCAGCTTAGCGGTGGGGGCAGAGACCCAGTACTTC. Protein: CASSLAVGAETQYF.

V is TRBV5-1 and J is TRBJ1-3; the D gene is possibly TRBD1 (6 bases). Germline V gene sequence: CDR1 SGHRS, CDR2 YFSETQ. The CDR3 covers 16 residues. The germline V and J ends were trimmed by 1 base and 2 bases, with 13 bases remaining between them. As DNA, the CDR3 is TGCGCCAGCAGCTTGATGGCAGGGGATCCTGGAAACACCATATATTTT. The encoded protein is CASSLMAGDPGNTIYF.

This chain links TRBV28 with TRBJ2-7, with TRBD2 identical over 10 bases. This CDR3 region has 16 residues. The germline gives CDR1 MDHEN, CDR2 SYDVKM. The V gene end was trimmed by 4 bases and the J gene end by 12 bases; junction bases not matched to a gene: 18. Here the CDR3 DNA reads TGTGCCAGCAGTTCGGGGGCTAGCGGGGGAAGAGGAGTCTGGTACTTC. This sequence encodes CASSSGASGGRGVWYF.

A few counts support this clone. This chain joins TRBV7-2 and TRBJ2-7; 7 nucleotides align to TRBD1. The CDR3 is made up of 14 amino acids. Germline V lookup: CDR1 SGHTA, CDR2 FQGNSA. With 5 bases clipped from V and 6 bases from J, the junction kept 10 bases outside the gene matches. The CDR3 sequence: CASSLRQGQGEQYF. CDR3 sequence (DNA): TGTGCCAGCAGCCTCCGACAGGGTCAAGGCGAGCAGTACTTC.